The rows below give T cell receptor beta chains drawn from one sample of a study of tumor and adjacent non-tumor tissue in lung cancer. One entry per CDR3 protein results from TCRdb running MiXCR on the multiplex PCR reads. The sample lists approximately 79,000 distinct CDR3 sequences, over 65% occurring once. Sequenced input: distant non-tumor lung tissue. The receptors were gathered from a man between 70 and 80 years old with non-small cell lung cancer. Each CDR3 is given with its conserved first and last residue. The D gene is left open where the match is weak. The listing skips clone size in some rows; elsewhere it reads once, few, many or a size class.

cdr3_aa cdr3_nt v_call d_call j_call clone_size
CASRTGIGRSNSPIHF TGTGCCAGCAGAACCGGCATAGGGAGATCCAATTCACCCATCCACTTT TRBV6-2/TRBV6-3 NA TRBJ1-6 NA
CANSFHGDYKQYF TGTGCCAACAGCTTTCACGGAGACTACAAGCAGTATTTC TRBV11-2 NA TRBJ2-7 NA
CASSLLVGGGTQYF TGCGCCAGCAGCTTGTTGGTTGGGGGTGGTACGCAGTATTTT TRBV5-1 NA TRBJ2-3 NA
CASRTWGETGELFF TGTGCCAGCAGGACATGGGGCGAGACCGGGGAGCTGTTTTTT TRBV6-4 NA TRBJ2-2 NA
CASSSDRGRFHPQHF TGTGCGAGCAGTTCCGACAGGGGGCGTTTTCATCCCCAGCATTTT TRBV6-2/TRBV6-3 TRBD1 TRBJ1-5 NA
CASTQVSSGDTQYF TGCGCCAGCACCCAAGTTAGTTCCGGGGATACGCAGTACTTT TRBV4-3 NA TRBJ2-3 once
CASSFRDRTLNAEALF TGTGCCAGCAGCTTCCGGGACAGAACCCTGAACGCTGAAGCGTTGTTT TRBV11-3 TRBD1 TRBJ1-1 few
CASSLLLVQKSSMERYF TGTGCCAGCAGCCTTCTGCTCGTACAGAAATCTTCAATGGAGCGGTACTTC TRBV12-3/TRBV12-4 NA TRBJ2-7 NA
CASSQIRGQGSEKLFF TGCGCCAGCAGCCAGATACGGGGGCAGGGGAGCGAAAAACTGTTTTTT TRBV4-1 NA TRBJ1-4 medium-sized
CSVSDNGYTF TGCAGCGTTTCAGATAATGGCTACACCTTC TRBV29-1 NA TRBJ1-2 once
CSAGQFQETRYF TGCAGTGCTGGACAGTTCCAAGAGACCCGGTACTTC TRBV20-1 NA TRBJ2-5 NA
CASSHSQESGANVLTF TGCGCCAGCAGCCATTCACAGGAGTCTGGGGCCAACGTCCTGACTTTC TRBV4-3 NA TRBJ2-6 NA
CASSLGGAGRGAEQFF TGTGCCAGCAGCTTAGGGGGGGCAGGGCGTGGCGCTGAGCAGTTCTTC TRBV11-2 NA TRBJ2-1 NA
CARSPSGANQETQYF TGCGCCAGAAGCCCTAGCGGGGCTAATCAAGAGACCCAGTACTTC TRBV5-1 TRBD2 TRBJ2-5 NA
CVSSLEMYNEQFF TGTGTCAGCAGTCTAGAGATGTACAATGAGCAGTTCTTC TRBV12-3/TRBV12-4 NA TRBJ2-1 NA
CAINASGKLSSTDTHYF TGTGCCATCAATGCTAGCGGGAAACTTTCTAGCACAGATACGCATTATTTT TRBV10-3 TRBD2 TRBJ2-3 NA
CASSLSGLAGDEQFF TGCGCCAGCAGCTTGTCGGGACTAGCAGGCGATGAGCAGTTCTTC TRBV5-1 TRBD2 TRBJ2-1 many
CGATPYLQTGQETQYF TGCGGCGCCACACCCTACCTCCAGACAGGTCAAGAGACCCAGTACTTC TRBV29-1 NA TRBJ2-5 NA
CNAEGGGFTGELFF TGCAATGCAGAGGGAGGGGGTTTCACCGGGGAGCTGTTTTTT TRBV20-1 NA TRBJ2-2 NA
CASSQDTRAPGEKLFF TGCGCCAGCAGCCAAGATACCAGGGCCCCAGGGGAAAAACTGTTTTTT TRBV4-3 NA TRBJ1-4 many
CASSFCERTLYTKAFF TGTGCCAGCAGCTTCTGCGAGAGAACCCTTTACACTAAAGCTTTCTTT TRBV11-3 NA TRBJ1-1 NA
CASSIASGTGTNEQYF TGTGCCAGTAGTATCGCGTCCGGGACAGGGACCAACGAGCAGTACTTC TRBV19 TRBD1 TRBJ2-7 NA
CASGLTAGSQLQNF TGTGCTAGTGGCCTTACCGCTGGTAGTCAGCTCCAGAATTTT TRBV12-5 NA TRBJ1-5 NA
CANSYSIGGTRASNQPQHF TGTGCCAACAGTTACTCGATTGGGGGTACAAGAGCGAGCAATCAGCCTCAGCATTTC TRBV6-2/TRBV6-3 NA TRBJ1-5 NA
CSARKGRSPSYEQYF TGCAGTGCTAGAAAAGGCCGGAGTCCCTCCTACGAGCAGTACTTC TRBV20-1 NA TRBJ2-7 few
CASRKSDHPTRGIPHETQYF TGTGCCAGCAGAAAAAGCGACCACCCTACTAGGGGGATTCCCCATGAGACCCAGTACTTC TRBV12-3/TRBV12-4 NA TRBJ2-5 NA
CASSRRVGEVETQYF TGTGCCAGCAGCCGAAGGGTGGGAGAGGTAGAGACCCAGTACTTC TRBV28 NA TRBJ2-5 NA
CASSHGYGYTF TGCGCCAGCAGTCATGGGTATGGCTACACCTTC TRBV6-2/TRBV6-3 NA TRBJ1-2 NA